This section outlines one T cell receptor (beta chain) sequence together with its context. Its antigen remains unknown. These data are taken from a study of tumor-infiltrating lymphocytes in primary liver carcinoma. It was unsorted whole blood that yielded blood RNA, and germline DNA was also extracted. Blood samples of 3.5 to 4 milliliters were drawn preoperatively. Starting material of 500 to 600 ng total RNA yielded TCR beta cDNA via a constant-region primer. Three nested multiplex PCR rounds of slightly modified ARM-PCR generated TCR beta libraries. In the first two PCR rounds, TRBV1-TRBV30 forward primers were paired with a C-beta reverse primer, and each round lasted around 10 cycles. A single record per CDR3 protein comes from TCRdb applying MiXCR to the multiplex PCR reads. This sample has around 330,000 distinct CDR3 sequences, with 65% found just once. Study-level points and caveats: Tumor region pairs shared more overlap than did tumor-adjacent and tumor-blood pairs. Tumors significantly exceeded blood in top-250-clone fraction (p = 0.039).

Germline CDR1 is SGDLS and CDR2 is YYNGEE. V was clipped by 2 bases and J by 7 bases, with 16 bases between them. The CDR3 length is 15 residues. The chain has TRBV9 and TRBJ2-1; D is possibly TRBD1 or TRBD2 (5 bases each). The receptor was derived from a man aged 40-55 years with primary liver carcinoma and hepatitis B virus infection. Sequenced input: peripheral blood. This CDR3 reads CASSVSRDPGNEQFF. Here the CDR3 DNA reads TGTGCCAGCAGCGTCTCCCGGGACCCCGGGAATGAGCAGTTCTTC.